These 21 T cell receptor beta chains share one sample of origin, sequenced in a study of shared clonotypes between healthy human individuals. The protocol was immunoSEQ multiplex PCR, while the TCRdb copy is restricted to in-frame clones and leaves out a portion. Of approximately 2.1 million clones in the sample, 85% to 95% were seen once. Source material: naive CD4+ T cells from PBMCs. Subset noted: CD45RA+ positively selected. Every receptor here comes from a man between 18 and 29 years old in good health. Some clones in this sample may be carry-over from other donors' samples.

This clone was seen just once. This chain links TRBV27 with TRBJ1-2; 7 nucleotides match TRBD1. Losses at the gene ends were 5 bases for V and 3 bases for J; bases not matched to a gene: 12. The CDR3 covers 16 residues. Germline loops: CDR1 MNHEY, CDR2 SMNVEV (reference sequence). The DNA for the CDR3 is TGTGCCAGCAGTACCCGGCCGACAGGGACATACTATGGCTACACCTTC. This sequence encodes CASSTRPTGTYYGYTF.

This chain links TRBV9 with TRBJ2-7; 10 nucleotides line up with TRBD2. The CDR3 length is 15 residues. Unmatched junction bases numbered 6, after V lost 2 bases and J lost 4 bases. The germline CDR1 and CDR2 sequences are SGDLS and YYNGEE. CDR3 DNA: TGTGCCAGCAGCGTTTCAGCGGGAGGGCCATACGAGCAGTACTTC. As protein: CASSVSAGGPYEQYF.

J is TRBJ1-2 and V is TRBV19; 11 nucleotides agree with TRBD1. J was trimmed by 2 bases and V by 8 bases; bases with no gene match: 1. The length of the CDR3 is 13 residues. Germline assignment: CDR1 LNHDA and CDR2 SQIVND (reference sequence). CDR3 in DNA: TGTGCCAGTGGGGACAGGGGGAACTATGGCTACACCTTC. It yields the protein CASGDRGNYGYTF. The full variable domain, completed using reference TRBV19 and TRBJ1-2, is DGGITQSPKYLFRKEGQNVTLSCEQNLNHDAMYWYRQDPGQGLRLIYYSQIVNDFQKGDIAEGYSVSREKKESFPLTVTSAQKNPTAFYLCASGDRGNYGYTFGSGTRLTVV.

The count of this clone is one. The chain carries TRBV28 and TRBJ2-5; weak D call: TRBD2 (6 bases). CDR1 and CDR2 from the germline V gene are MDHEN and SYDVKM. The CDR3 spans 16 residues. V was trimmed by 1 base and J by 2 bases, leaving 14 bases between them. The DNA of the CDR3 is TGTGCCAGCAGTTTATCCGTGGGAGGCCCTCAAGAGACCCAGTACTTC. Protein sequence: CASSLSVGGPQETQYF.

V and J are TRBV19 and TRBJ1-2; 8 positions match TRBD1. Germline V gene sequence: CDR1 LNHDA, CDR2 SQIVND (reference sequence). This CDR3 has 14 residues. Germline trimming cut 6 bases from V and 1 base from J; bases unmatched to any gene: 4. The CDR3 region is CASSGTGLNYGYTF. The CDR3 coding sequence is TGTGCCAGTAGCGGGACAGGACTTAACTATGGCTACACCTTC.

As regards this clone: Within the sample, other DNA sequences also encode this same CDR3. The V call is TRBV6-1, the J call TRBJ2-3; D not resolved. The CDR3 is 11 residues long. Germline CDR1 MNHNS, CDR2 SASEGT. Trimming shortened V by 4 bases and J by 6 bases, and 5 bases separated the two germline ends. The CDR3, as DNA: TGTGCCAGCAGTGTCGGGGATACGCAGTATTTT. Amino acid sequence: CASSVGDTQYF.

This clone was counted once. The chain is built from TRBV28 and TRBJ1-2; tentative D call: TRBD1 (6 bases). The V end lost 3 bases, the J end lost 2 bases, and 19 bases lay between the germline ends. Germline values: CDR1 MDHEN, CDR2 SYDVKM. The CDR3 spans 17 residues. The DNA for the CDR3 is TGTGCCAGCAGTTTGGCGGACCTTAGGGGACACAACTATGGCTACACCTTC. This codes for CASSLADLRGHNYGYTF.

This chain uses TRBV5-1 with TRBJ2-3, with TRBD2 matching over 15 bases. Germline CDR1 is SGHRS and CDR2 is YFSETQ. The CDR3 has 17 amino acids. Unmatched junction bases numbered 5, after V lost 3 bases and J lost 3 bases. The DNA for the CDR3 is TGCGCCAGCAGCTATGGACTAGCGGGAGGGCCTACAGATACGCAGTATTTT. This translates into CASSYGLAGGPTDTQYF.

V and J are TRBV6-1 and TRBJ2-1, with 15 nucleotides matching TRBD2. Germline CDR1 is MNHNS and CDR2 is SASEGT. This CDR3 contains 20 residues. V lost 4 bases to trimming and J lost 4 bases; unmatched junction nucleotides: 14. The CDR3, as DNA: TGTGCCAGCAGTGCGTCCCCGGGACTAGCGGGAGGTACAATTTACAATGAGCAGTTCTTC. Amino acids: CASSASPGLAGGTIYNEQFF.

V usage is TRBV28 and J usage is TRBJ2-7; 8 positions match TRBD1. Germline CDR1 and CDR2: MDHEN and SYDVKM. The CDR3 sequence is 16 residues long. J gave up 4 bases and V 4 bases, and 12 bases lay outside the gene matches. CDR3 DNA sequence: TGTGCCAGCAGTTACCCCAGGACAGGGCTGTTTTACGAGCAGTACTTC. This gives the protein CASSYPRTGLFYEQYF.

V is TRBV11-1 and J is TRBJ2-7; the D gene is possibly TRBD2 (5 bases). Germline CDR1 SGHAT, CDR2 FQDESV (reference sequence). This CDR3 is built from 13 residues. V was shortened by 0 bases and J by 7 bases, with 10 bases between the two germline ends. The CDR3: CASSLAGAREQYF. The CDR3 DNA reads TGTGCCAGCAGCTTAGCGGGAGCGAGAGAGCAGTACTTC.

The V call is TRBV2, the J call TRBJ2-1, with D possibly TRBD2 on 5 matching bases. V lost 3 bases to trimming and J lost 9 bases, with 12 bases between them. The length of the CDR3 is 13 residues. Germline CDR1 SNHLY, CDR2 FYNNEI. In DNA form, the CDR3 reads TGTGCCAGCAGTGACCCAGGTCGGGGTGAGCAGTTCTTC. Residues: CASSDPGRGEQFF.

The chain employs TRBV7-3 and TRBJ2-2, with TRBD1 matching over 8 bases. The germline V gene has CDR1 SGHTA and CDR2 FQGTGA. The V and J ends lost 3 bases and 1 base, in that order; junction bases with no gene match: 4. This CDR3 contains 16 residues. The CDR3 DNA is TGTGCCAGCAGCTTCCCACAGGGGGAGAACACCGGGGAGCTGTTTTTT. Translation gives CASSFPQGENTGELFF.

The chain joins TRBV7-2 to TRBJ2-3; no reliable D call. V shed 2 bases and J shed 2 bases, with 11 bases lying between them. Germline V gene data show CDR1 as SGHTA and CDR2 as FQGNSA. The CDR3 extends over 15 amino acids. For the CDR3, the DNA is TGTGCCAGCAGCTTAACGTTAGCCCTCACAGATACGCAGTATTTT. As protein: CASSLTLALTDTQYF. Drawing the rest from reference TRBV7-2 and TRBJ2-3, the complete variable domain is GAGVSQSPSNKVTEKGKDVELRCDPISGHTALYWYRQSLGQGLEFLIYFQGNSAPDKSGLPSDRFSAERTGGSVSTLTIQRTQQEDSAVYLCASSLTLALTDTQYFGPGTRLTVL.

This clone appeared a few times. The J gene is TRBJ1-1, the V gene TRBV28; D not resolved. CDR1 and CDR2 from the germline V gene are MDHEN and SYDVKM. The CDR3 loop spans 15 amino acids. V was shortened by 2 bases and J by 7 bases, with 17 bases between the two germline ends. CDR3 protein: CASSLRPVPVDEAFF. The CDR3 DNA follows: TGTGCCAGCAGTTTACGACCAGTCCCAGTGGATGAAGCTTTCTTT.

This chain connects TRBV28 to TRBJ2-1; the D call may be TRBD1 or TRBD2 (5 bases each). Germline lookup yields CDR1 MDHEN and CDR2 SYDVKM. Trimming took 11 bases from V and 8 from J, leaving 22 bases between them. CDR3 size: 14 residues. The CDR3 protein is CAFSTGTQGDEQFF. CDR3 bases: TGTGCCTTTTCAACGGGGACGCAGGGAGATGAGCAGTTCTTC.

The chain carries TRBV27 and TRBJ2-7, with D possibly being TRBD1 (6 bases). The CDR3 is 15 residues long. Germline loops: CDR1 MNHEY, CDR2 SMNVEV (reference sequence). Between the trimmed V and J ends, which lost 6 bases and 0 bases, there was a span of 15 bases. The CDR3 nucleotides read TGTGCCAGCAGATATGACAGGAGCAACTCCTACGAGCAGTACTTC. It encodes CASRYDRSNSYEQYF.

The V gene is TRBV18, the J gene TRBJ1-1; TRBD1 agrees at 7 bases. The germline V gene encodes CDR1 KGHSH and CDR2 LQKENI. V gave up 4 bases and J gave up 1 base; unmatched junction bases: 6. The CDR3 is made up of 15 amino acids. CDR3 DNA sequence: TGTGCCAGCTCACTTGGACAGGATGGGAACACTGAAGCTTTCTTT. It codes for CASSLGQDGNTEAFF.

This clone was seen more than once but under ten times. This chain joins TRBV7-9 and TRBJ1-1; D may be TRBD1 (6 bases). The germline V gene has CDR1 SEHNR and CDR2 FQNEAQ (reference sequence). Deletions cut 2 bases from V and 1 base from J, with 11 bases between. There are 15 residues in the CDR3. The CDR3: CASSLLGTQNTEAFF. Here the CDR3 DNA reads TGTGCCAGCAGCTTATTAGGGACACAGAACACTGAAGCTTTCTTT.

The chain is built from TRBV2 and TRBJ2-3, with D unclear. The CDR3 is 13 amino acids. Germline-derived CDR1 and CDR2 are SNHLY and FYNNEI. With 7 bases removed from V and 6 bases from J, the gap between germline ends came to 14 bases. Here the CDR3 reads CASTRDVSDTQYF. The CDR3 DNA follows: TGTGCCAGCACCCGAGATGTTTCGGATACGCAGTATTTT.

Points on this clone: This same CDR3 is encoded by further DNA sequences in the sample. The chain employs TRBV28 and TRBJ2-1; the match to TRBD2 covers 7 bases. CDR3 size: 14 residues. In germline, CDR1 is MDHEN, CDR2 SYDVKM. The junction had 4 bases not matched to a gene; V was cut back by 2 bases and J by 6 bases. CDR3 sequence reads: CASSLRGLLNEQFF. The CDR3 DNA is TGTGCCAGCAGTTTAAGGGGACTACTCAATGAGCAGTTCTTC.